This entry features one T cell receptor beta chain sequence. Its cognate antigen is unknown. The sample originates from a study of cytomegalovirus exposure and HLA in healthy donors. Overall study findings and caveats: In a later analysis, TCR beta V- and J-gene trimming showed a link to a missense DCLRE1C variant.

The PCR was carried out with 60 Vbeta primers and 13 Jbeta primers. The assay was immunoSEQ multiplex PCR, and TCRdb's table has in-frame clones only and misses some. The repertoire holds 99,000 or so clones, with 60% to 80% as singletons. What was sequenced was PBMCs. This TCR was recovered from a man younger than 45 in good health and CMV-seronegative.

The CDR3 region is CASSPPNREDEQFF. CDR3 nucleotide sequence: TGCGCCAGCAGCCCCCCCAACCGAGAGGATGAGCAGTTCTTC. This chain links TRBV4-3 with TRBJ2-1; no reliable D call. The germline V gene has CDR1 LGHNA and CDR2 YSLEER. Trimming removed 4 bases at V and 8 bases at J, with 15 bases between. CDR3 length: 14 residues.